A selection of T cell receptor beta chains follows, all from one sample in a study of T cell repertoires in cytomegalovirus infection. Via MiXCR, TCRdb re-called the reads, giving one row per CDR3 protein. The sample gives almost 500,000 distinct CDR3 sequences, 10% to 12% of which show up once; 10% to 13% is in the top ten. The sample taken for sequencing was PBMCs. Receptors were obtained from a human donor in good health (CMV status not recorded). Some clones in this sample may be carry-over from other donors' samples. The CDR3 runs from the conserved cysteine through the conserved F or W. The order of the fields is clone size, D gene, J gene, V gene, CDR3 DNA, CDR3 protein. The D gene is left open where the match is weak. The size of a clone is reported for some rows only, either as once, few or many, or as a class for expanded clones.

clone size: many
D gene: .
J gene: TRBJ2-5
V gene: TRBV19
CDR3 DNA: TGTGCCAGTAGTCGCCTTGGGGGGGCCGGGGAGACCCAGTACTTC
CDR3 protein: CASSRLGGAGETQYF

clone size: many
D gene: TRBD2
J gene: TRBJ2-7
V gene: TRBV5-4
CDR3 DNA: TGTGCCAGCAGCTTACTATCAAGCGGGAGTGTGGGGGAGCAGTACTTC
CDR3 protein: CASSLLSSGSVGEQYF

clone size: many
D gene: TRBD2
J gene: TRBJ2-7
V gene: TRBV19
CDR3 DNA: TGTGCCAGTAGTATTAGCGGGAGTGAGAGGTACGAGCAGTACTTC
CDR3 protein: CASSISGSERYEQYF

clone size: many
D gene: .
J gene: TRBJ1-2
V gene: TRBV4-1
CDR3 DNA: TGCGCCAGCAGCCAGGAGAATGTTCGTGGCTACACCTTC
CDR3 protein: CASSQENVRGYTF

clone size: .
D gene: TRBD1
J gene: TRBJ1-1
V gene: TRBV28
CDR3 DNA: TGTGCCAGCAGAGCCCGGGACAGCCTGAACACTGAAGCTTTCTTT
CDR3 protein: CASRARDSLNTEAFF

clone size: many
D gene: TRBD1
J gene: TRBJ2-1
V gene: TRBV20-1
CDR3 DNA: TGCAGTGCTAGAGTCCGGGACAGGGAGCTCTATGAGCAGTTCTTC
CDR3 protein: CSARVRDRELYEQFF

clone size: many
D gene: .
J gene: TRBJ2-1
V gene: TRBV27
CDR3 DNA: TGTGCCAGCAGTAAAGGGGCTAGCGCAACCCCCTGGGACAATGAGCAGTTCTTC
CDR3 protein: CASSKGASATPWDNEQFF

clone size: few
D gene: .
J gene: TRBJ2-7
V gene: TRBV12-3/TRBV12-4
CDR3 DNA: TGTGCCAGCAGGGGACGCAGGGAGGAGGAGCAGTACTTC
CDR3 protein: CASRGRREEEQYF

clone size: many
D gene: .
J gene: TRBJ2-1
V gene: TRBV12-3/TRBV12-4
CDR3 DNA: TGTGCCAGCAGACGTATGGATGAGCAGTTCTTC
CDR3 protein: CASRRMDEQFF

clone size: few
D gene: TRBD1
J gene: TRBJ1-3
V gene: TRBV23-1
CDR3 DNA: TGCGCCAGCAGTCAAAAAGGACAGGGAGACTCTGGAAACACCATATATTTT
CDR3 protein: CASSQKGQGDSGNTIYF

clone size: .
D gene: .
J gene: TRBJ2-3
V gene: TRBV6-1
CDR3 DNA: TGTGCCAGCAGTTTCGTGCGGTTGGGGACAGATACGCAGTATTTT
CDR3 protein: CASSFVRLGTDTQYF

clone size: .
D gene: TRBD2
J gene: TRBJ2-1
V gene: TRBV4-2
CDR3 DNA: TGTGCCAGCAGCCAAGATCCTGGGGCGGGAGCCAACTACAATGAGCAGTTCTTC
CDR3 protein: CASSQDPGAGANYNEQFF

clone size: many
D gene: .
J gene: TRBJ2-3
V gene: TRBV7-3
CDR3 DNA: TGTGCCAGCAGCTTAGTGGACACAGATACGCAGTATTTT
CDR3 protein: CASSLVDTDTQYF

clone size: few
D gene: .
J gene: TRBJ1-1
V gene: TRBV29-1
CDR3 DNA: TGCAGCGTTGAAGGTGGGCCTTCGAACACTGAAGCTTTCTTT
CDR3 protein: CSVEGGPSNTEAFF

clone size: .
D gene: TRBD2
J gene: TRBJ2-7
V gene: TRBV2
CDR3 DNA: TGTGCCAGCTTAGCGGGAAAGACCTACGAGCAGTACTTC
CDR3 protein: CASLAGKTYEQYF

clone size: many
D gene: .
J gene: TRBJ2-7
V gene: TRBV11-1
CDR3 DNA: TGTGCCAGCAGCCTTTTCCAGGGCCACGAGCAGTACTTC
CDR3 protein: CASSLFQGHEQYF

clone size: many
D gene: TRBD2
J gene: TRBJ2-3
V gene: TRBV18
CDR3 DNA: TGTGCCAGCGCCCTCTCCGGGACTAGCTCAGATACGCAGTATTTT
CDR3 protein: CASALSGTSSDTQYF

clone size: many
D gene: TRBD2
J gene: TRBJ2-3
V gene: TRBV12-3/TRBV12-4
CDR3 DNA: TGTGCCAGCAGTGACCCGAGACTAGCGGGACTTACCCCTAGCACAGATACGCAGTATTTT
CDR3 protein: CASSDPRLAGLTPSTDTQYF

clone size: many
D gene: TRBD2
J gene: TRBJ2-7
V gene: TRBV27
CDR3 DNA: TGTGCCAGCAGTTTAGGACTAGCGGGAGTTAACGAGCAGTACTTC
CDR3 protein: CASSLGLAGVNEQYF

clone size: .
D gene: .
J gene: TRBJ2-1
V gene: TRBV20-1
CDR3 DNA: TGCAGTGCTAGATTGGGCTACCGCAATGAGCAGTTCTTC
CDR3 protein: CSARLGYRNEQFF

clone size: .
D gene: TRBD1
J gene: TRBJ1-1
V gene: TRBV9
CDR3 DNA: TGTGCCAGCAGCGTAGGGGACAGCCTGAACACTGAAGCTTTCTTT
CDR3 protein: CASSVGDSLNTEAFF

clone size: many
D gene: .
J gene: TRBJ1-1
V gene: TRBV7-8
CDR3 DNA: TGTGCCAGCAGCGTGGGGGACGCGTTGGGGGTAGCTTTCTTT
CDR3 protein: CASSVGDALGVAFF

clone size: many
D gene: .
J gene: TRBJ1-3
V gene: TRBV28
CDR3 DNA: TGTGCCAGCAGTTTTAAGAGAAACACCATATATTTT
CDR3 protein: CASSFKRNTIYF

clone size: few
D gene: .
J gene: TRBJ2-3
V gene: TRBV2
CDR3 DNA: TGTGCCAAAGACAGAGGCGCAGATACGCAGTATTTT
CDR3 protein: CAKDRGADTQYF

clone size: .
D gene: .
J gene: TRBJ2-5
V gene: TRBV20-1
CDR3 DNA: TGCAGTGCTAGAGTAATGGCGGAACAAGAGACCCAGTACTTC
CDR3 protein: CSARVMAEQETQYF

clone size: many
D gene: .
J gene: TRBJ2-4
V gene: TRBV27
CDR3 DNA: TGTGCCAGCAGTCGGCGGCAAGGAGGGAACAAAAACATTCAGTACTTC
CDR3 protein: CASSRRQGGNKNIQYF

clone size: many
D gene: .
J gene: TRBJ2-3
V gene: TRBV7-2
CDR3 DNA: TGTGCCAGCAGCTTAGGAGGGCCCCGGGATACGCAGTATTTT
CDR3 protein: CASSLGGPRDTQYF

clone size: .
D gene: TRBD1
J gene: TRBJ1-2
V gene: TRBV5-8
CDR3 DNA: TGTGCCAGCAGGACGTCCGGGACAGGGGCTACAATCGTCGGCTACACCTTC
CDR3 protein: CASRTSGTGATIVGYTF

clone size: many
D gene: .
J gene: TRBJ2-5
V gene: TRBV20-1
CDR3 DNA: TGCAGTGCTAGAAGGGGCCAAGAGACCCAGTACTTC
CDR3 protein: CSARRGQETQYF

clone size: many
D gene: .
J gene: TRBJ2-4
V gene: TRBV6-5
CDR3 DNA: TGTGCCAGCAGGGCCACAGGAGCCAAAAACATTCAGTACTTC
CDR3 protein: CASRATGAKNIQYF

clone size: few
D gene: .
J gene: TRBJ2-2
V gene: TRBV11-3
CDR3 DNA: TGTGCCAGCGGGGTAGGAATGGCCACCGGGGAGCTGTTTTTT
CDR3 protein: CASGVGMATGELFF

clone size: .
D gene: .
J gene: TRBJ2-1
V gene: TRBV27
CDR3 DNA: TGTGCCAGCAGTATGCGTTACGGGCGGGGCTCCTACAATGAGCAGTTCTTC
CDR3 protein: CASSMRYGRGSYNEQFF

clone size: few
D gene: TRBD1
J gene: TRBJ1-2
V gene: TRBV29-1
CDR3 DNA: TGCAGCGCTTCCGGGACAGGGAATGGCTACACCTTC
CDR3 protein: CSASGTGNGYTF

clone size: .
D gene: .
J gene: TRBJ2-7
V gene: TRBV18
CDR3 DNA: TGTGCCAGCTCACCAGGGGGAGGCAACGAGCAGTACTTC
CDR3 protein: CASSPGGGNEQYF

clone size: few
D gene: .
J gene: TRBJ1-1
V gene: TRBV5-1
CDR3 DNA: TGCGCCAGCAGCGCAACCCCCGGAGGCACTGAAGCTTTCTTT
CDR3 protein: CASSATPGGTEAFF

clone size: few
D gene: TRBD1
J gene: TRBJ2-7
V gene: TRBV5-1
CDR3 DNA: TGCGCCAGCAGCCCGACAGGGGAGAACTATGGCGAGCAGTACTTC
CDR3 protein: CASSPTGENYGEQYF

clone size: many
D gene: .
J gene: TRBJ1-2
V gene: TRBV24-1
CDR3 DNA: TGTGCCACCAGTGATTGGTCAACAGCGGGGGGCTACACCTTC
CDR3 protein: CATSDWSTAGGYTF

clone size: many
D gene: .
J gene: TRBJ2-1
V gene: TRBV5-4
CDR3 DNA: TGTGCCAGCAGCTTAAACGGGGTTGCCTACAATGAGCAGTTCTTC
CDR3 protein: CASSLNGVAYNEQFF

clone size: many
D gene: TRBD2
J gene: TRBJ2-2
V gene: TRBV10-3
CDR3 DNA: TGTGCCATCAGCGGGGGGGCCGACACCGGGGAGCTGTTTTTT
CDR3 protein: CAISGGADTGELFF

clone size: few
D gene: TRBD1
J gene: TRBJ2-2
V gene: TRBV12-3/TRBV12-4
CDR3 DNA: TGTGCCAGCAGTTTACGGACAGGTCCCGGGGAGCTGTTTTTT
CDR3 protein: CASSLRTGPGELFF

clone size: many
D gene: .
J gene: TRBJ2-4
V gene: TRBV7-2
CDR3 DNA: TGTGCCAGCAGCTTAGGTGGTGGCATTCAGTACTTC
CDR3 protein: CASSLGGGIQYF

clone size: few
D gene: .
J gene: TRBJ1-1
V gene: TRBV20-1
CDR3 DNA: TGCAGTGCTAGAGTCCAGAACACTGAAGCTTTCTTT
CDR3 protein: CSARVQNTEAFF

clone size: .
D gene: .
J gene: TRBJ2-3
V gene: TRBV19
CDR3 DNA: TGTGCCAGTAGTATTGCCGCGGGTACATCAGATACGCAGTATTTT
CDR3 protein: CASSIAAGTSDTQYF

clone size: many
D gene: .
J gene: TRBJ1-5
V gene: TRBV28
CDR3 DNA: TGTGCCAGCAGTCCAGGAGCTGGGGCTAGCAATCAGCCCCAGCATTTT
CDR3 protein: CASSPGAGASNQPQHF

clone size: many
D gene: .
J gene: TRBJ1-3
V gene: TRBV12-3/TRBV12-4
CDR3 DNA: TGTGCCAGCAGTTTTGGCGGAACTGGAAACACCATATATTTT
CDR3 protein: CASSFGGTGNTIYF

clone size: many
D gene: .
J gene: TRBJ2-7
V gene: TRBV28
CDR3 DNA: TGTGCCAGCAGTTTCCAACAGGGGACTGTACTATACGAGCAGTACTTC
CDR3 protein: CASSFQQGTVLYEQYF

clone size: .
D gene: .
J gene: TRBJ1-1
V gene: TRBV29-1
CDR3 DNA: TGCAGCGTTGATAGCGTCATGAACACTGAAGCTTTCTTT
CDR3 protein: CSVDSVMNTEAFF